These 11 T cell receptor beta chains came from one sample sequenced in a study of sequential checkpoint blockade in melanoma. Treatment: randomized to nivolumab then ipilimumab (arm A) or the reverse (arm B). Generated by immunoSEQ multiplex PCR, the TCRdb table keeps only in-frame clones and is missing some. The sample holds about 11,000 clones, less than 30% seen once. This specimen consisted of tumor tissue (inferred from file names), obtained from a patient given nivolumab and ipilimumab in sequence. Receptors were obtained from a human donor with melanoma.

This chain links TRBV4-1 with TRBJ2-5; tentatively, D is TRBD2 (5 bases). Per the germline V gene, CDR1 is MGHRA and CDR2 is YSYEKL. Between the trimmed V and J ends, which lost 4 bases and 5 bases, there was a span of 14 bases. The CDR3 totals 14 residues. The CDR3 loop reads CASSLDPTGETQYF. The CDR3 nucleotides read TGCGCCAGCAGCCTGGACCCAACGGGGGAGACCCAGTACTTC.

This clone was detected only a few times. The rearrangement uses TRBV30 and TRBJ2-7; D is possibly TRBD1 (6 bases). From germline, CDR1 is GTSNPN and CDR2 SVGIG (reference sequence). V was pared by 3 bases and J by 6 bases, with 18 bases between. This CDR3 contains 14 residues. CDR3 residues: CAWSRDRPVGEQYF. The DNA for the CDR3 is TGTGCCTGGAGCCGAGACAGGCCTGTCGGCGAGCAGTACTTC.

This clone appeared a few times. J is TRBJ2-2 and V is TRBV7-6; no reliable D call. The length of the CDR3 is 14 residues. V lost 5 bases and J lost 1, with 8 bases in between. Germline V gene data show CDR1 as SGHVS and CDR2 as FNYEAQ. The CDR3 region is CASSTTGNTGELFF. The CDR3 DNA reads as TGTGCCAGCAGCACTACCGGGAACACCGGGGAGCTGTTTTTT.

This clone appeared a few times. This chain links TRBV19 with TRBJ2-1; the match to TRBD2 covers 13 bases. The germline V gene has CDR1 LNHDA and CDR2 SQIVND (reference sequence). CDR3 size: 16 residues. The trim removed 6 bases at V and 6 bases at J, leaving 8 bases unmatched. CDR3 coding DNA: TGTGCCAGTAGGCAACCGGGACTAGCGGGGTTCAATGAGCAGTTCTTC. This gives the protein CASRQPGLAGFNEQFF.

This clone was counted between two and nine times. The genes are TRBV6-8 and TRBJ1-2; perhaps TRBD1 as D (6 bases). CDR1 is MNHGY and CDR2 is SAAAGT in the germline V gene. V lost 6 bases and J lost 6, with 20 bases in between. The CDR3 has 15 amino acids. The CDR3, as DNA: TGTGCCAGCAGCCCCCAGGGGCGCCCCCTACATGGCTACACCTTC. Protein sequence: CASSPQGRPLHGYTF.

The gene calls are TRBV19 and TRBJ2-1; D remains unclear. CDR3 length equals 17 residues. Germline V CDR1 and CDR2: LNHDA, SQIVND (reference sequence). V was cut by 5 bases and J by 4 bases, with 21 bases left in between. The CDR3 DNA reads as TGTGCCAGTAGTGGGTCCCAAGTATCGCTACTATACAATGAGCAGTTCTTC. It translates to CASSGSQVSLLYNEQFF.

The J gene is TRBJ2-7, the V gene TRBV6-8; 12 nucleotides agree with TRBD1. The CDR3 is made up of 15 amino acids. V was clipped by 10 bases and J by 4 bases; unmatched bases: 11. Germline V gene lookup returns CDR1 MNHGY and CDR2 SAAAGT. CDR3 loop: CATQSPGQGAYEQYF. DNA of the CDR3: TGTGCCACCCAATCACCGGGACAGGGGGCTTACGAGCAGTACTTC.

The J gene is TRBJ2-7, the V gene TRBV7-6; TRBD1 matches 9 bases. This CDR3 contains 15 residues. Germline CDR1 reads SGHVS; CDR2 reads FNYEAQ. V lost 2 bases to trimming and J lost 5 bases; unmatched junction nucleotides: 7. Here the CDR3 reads CASSLRYGQGHEQYF. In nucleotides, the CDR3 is TGTGCCAGCAGCTTACGGTATGGACAGGGGCACGAGCAGTACTTC.

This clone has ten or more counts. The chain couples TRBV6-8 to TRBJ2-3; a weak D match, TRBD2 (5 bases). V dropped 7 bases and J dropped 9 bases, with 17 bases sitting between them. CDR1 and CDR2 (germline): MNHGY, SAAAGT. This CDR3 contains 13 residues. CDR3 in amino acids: CASTLRAEGTQYF. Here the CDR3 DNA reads TGTGCCAGCACCCTGAGGGCCGAAGGGACGCAGTATTTT.

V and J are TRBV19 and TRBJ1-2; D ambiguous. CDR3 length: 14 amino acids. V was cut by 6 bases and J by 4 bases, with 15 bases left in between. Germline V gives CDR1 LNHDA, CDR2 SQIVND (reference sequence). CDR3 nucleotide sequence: TGTGCCAGTAGAAAGGCAGGAGCGGGCTATGGCTACACCTTC. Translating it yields CASRKAGAGYGYTF.

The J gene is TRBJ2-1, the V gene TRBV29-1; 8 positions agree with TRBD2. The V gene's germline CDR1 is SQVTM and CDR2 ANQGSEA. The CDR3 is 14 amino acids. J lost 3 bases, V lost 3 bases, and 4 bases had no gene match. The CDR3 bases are TGCAGCGTTGACGGAGCGGGGGACTACAATGAGCAGTTCTTC. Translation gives CSVDGAGDYNEQFF.